This section outlines one T cell receptor (beta chain) sequence together with its context. Profiling relied on immunoSEQ multiplex PCR, and the TCRdb table lists in-frame clones only, not all of them. The sample consists of 140,000 or so clones, just under 90% of them appearing once. This entry comes from a study of blood T cell repertoires in COVID-19. V lost 6 bases to trimming and J lost 5 bases; unmatched junction nucleotides: 6. Germline loops: CDR1 MNHEY, CDR2 SVGAGI. CDR3 size: 14 residues. Sequencing was done on a sample of peripheral blood. This TCR derives from a woman aged 80 or over with acute or convalescent COVID-19. This chain links TRBV6-5 with TRBJ1-2; 10 bases match TRBD1. The CDR3 nucleotides read TGTGCCAGCAGGATGCCGGGACAGGGGTATGGCTACACCTTC. Its translation is CASRMPGQGYGYTF.